This T cell receptor (beta chain) was identified during a study of T cell responses to AZD1222 COVID-19 vaccine (dated by TCRdb to the early 2020s). About the full investigation: AZD1222 recipients whose second dose came at about 4 weeks and those whose second dose came at about 12 weeks were combined into one group, since spike-specific TCR depth and breadth did not differ between the two schedules. Trial participants were enrolled by age into subgroups of 18-55, 56-69 and 70-plus years, and 148, 28 and 57 TCR-sequenced participants, respectively, were included in these subgroups. A total of about 240 trial participants underwent TCR sequencing, of whom about 200 received two doses of AZD1222 and about 26 received two doses of the MenACWY control vaccine. What the study reported, not specific to this receptor: Participants were mostly white British, with more females than males. The authors suggested clonal diversity may have been underestimated. Epitopes outside the regions mutated in the B.1.351 and B.1.1.7 variants were reportedly recognized by nearly half of the unique spike-specific TCRs. After two AZD1222 doses, both the breadth and the depth of spike-specific TCRs were significantly higher than at day 0 and than in MenACWY recipients. The 56-69-year group was small, and its depth increase did not reach significance, likely because of low power. Conclusions about previously exposed vaccinees were limited because only six AZD1222 recipients were SARS-CoV-2 seropositive at baseline. Because no day 14 peak-response samples were available, repertoires were characterized only after the peak T cell response. The whole spike protein was spanned by vaccine-associated CD4 TCRs, and dominant responses were seen in regions 160-218 and 743-854.

The CDR3 regions of human TCRbeta chains were analyzed by immunosequencing. The original pipeline was this. TCRs in the repertoires were matched against a reference library of SARS-CoV-2-specific TCRs that had been generated with the MIRA antigen-specificity platform. Breadth meant the fraction of unique TCRs that were SARS-CoV-2-associated, whereas depth meant the fraction of total T cells that were SARS-CoV-2-associated. Each spike-specific TCR was assigned to its reactive spike region and to a CD4 or CD8 class using the MIRA data. Log10-transformed breadth and depth values were compared by one-way ANOVA with Sidak's multiple comparisons tests. The table was pulled from immuneACCESS by TCRdb, which kept in-frame rearrangements only. Such tables lose some clones; where checked, under half of the loss comes from unresolved V genes, and the rest has no known cause. That table is the source of V, J and clone size, and D and trimming were worked out from the DNA. The sample has around 78,000 clones on record, around 90% of them singletons. The ten largest account for roughly a quarter of the sample.

The sample's time point label, decoded: baseline before first vaccination. The vaccinee samples were drawn from two UK trials, COV001 and COV002, one of which was a single-blind randomized controlled phase 2/3 trial testing AZD1222 (ChAdOx1 nCoV-19) in healthy adults. Trial participant PBMC samples were collected at day 0 and day 28 after the second dose for TCRbeta chain sequencing. As to this clone: This receptor's antigen is unknown. Base qualities are not recorded, but no much larger clone differs from it by a single base.

This clonotype originated in an adult in good health. Sample: peripheral blood, taken on day 0 of AZD1222 vaccination.

The DNA sequence reads TGTGCCAGCAGCTTGCTCGGGGGAGGTCATGAGCAGTTCTTC. Its protein product is CASSLLGGGHEQFF. The chain is encoded by TRBV5-4 joined to TRBJ2-1; tentative D gene TRBD2, with 6 bases matching. Trimming costs V 1 base and J 8 bases, and their ends lie 13 bases apart. The CDR3, cysteine through phenylalanine, is 14 amino acids long. Only the CDR3 part of the read is kept: 42 bases, read in frame from the first base. The germline V gene (reference sequence) supplies CDR1 SGHNT and CDR2 YYREEE.